These 27 T cell receptor beta chains originate from one sample sequenced in a study of regulatory T cells in long-lasting Graves disease. Sequencing libraries for TCR beta were prepared with iRepertoire HTBI primers and Arm-PCR of CDR3 regions. TCRdb analysed the multiplex PCR reads with MiXCR anew, one entry per CDR3 protein. The sample contains 300,000 to 400,000 distinct CDR3 sequences, around a fifth of which appear only once. As to time point: persistent/refractory GD, antithyroid drugs over 5 years with positive TRAb. PBMC RNA was the source of the TCR library. Sequenced here: peripheral blood mononuclear cells (PBMCs), sampled when the disease was refractory, from a patient treated with antithyroid drugs. The receptors derive from a female donor with Graves disease.

The rearrangement uses TRBV20-1 and TRBJ2-7, with D possibly TRBD1 on 6 matching bases. This CDR3 is built from 12 residues. Germline values: CDR1 DFQATT, CDR2 SNEGSKA (reference sequence). V was clipped by 5 bases and J by 2 bases, with 10 bases between them. The CDR3 reads CSAPHRAYEQYF. The CDR3 region has the DNA TGCAGTGCTCCCCACAGGGCCTACGAGCAGTACTTC.

At least ten counts were recorded for this clonotype. This rearrangement joins TRBV7-9 to TRBJ1-4; the D is unclear. Per germline, CDR1 SEHNR and CDR2 FQNEAQ (reference sequence). V was shortened by 2 bases and J by 5 bases, with 12 bases between the two germline ends. This CDR3 spans 15 amino acids. Written as DNA, the CDR3 is TGTGCCAGCAGCTTATTGGCAGGCGGGAATGAAAAACTGTTTTTT. Translating it yields CASSLLAGGNEKLFF.

This clonotype has just a few counts. The chain recombines TRBV20-1 with TRBJ1-4, with 7 bases identical to TRBD1. Per the germline V gene, CDR1 is DFQATT and CDR2 is SNEGSKA (reference sequence). The CDR3 has 14 residues. V dropped 0 bases and J dropped 8; count of bases not matched to a gene: 6. The CDR3 sequence is CSARDLQGGEKLFF. DNA of the CDR3: TGCAGTGCTAGAGATCTCCAGGGGGGAGAAAAACTGTTTTTT.

J is TRBJ2-2 and V is TRBV5-8, with D tentatively TRBD1 (6 bases). V was shortened by 6 bases and J by 5 bases, with 17 bases between the two germline ends. The CDR3 extends over 15 amino acids. Germline V gives CDR1 SGHTS, CDR2 YDEGEE. The CDR3 nucleotides are TGTGCCAGCACCCTGAGGGACACGTGGACCGGGGAGCTGTTTTTT. Protein sequence: CASTLRDTWTGELFF.

This clonotype has a handful of counts. The chain carries TRBV7-8 and TRBJ2-7; D is unclear. Trimming took 2 bases from V and 6 from J, leaving 8 bases between them. Germline V gene data show CDR1 as SGHVS and CDR2 as FQNEAQ. The CDR3 extends over 12 amino acids. CDR3 nucleotides: TGTGCCAGCAGCTTAATGAGGTTCGAGCAGTACTTC. Amino acids: CASSLMRFEQYF.

The V call is TRBV4-3, the J call TRBJ2-7; 10 bases align to TRBD1. Trimming at V came to 4 bases and at J to 4 bases, leaving 10 bases not matched to a gene. The germline V gene encodes CDR1 LGHNA and CDR2 YSLEER. The CDR3 runs to 16 residues. The DNA for the CDR3 is TGCGCCAGCAGCCCAGGACCGGGACAGGGGTTTTACGAGCAGTACTTC. Translating gives CASSPGPGQGFYEQYF.

This clonotype turned up a few times. J is TRBJ1-4 and V is TRBV4-3; no clear D. This CDR3 contains 14 residues. Germline V gene sequence: CDR1 LGHNA, CDR2 YSLEER. Trimming removed 2 bases from V and 3 bases from J, with 7 bases in between. The CDR3 is CASSQTRSNEKLFF. DNA of the CDR3: TGCGCCAGCAGCCAAACCAGGTCTAATGAAAAACTGTTTTTT.

The chain combines TRBV7-9 with TRBJ1-1; D gene ambiguous. Germline V gene lookup returns CDR1 SEHNR and CDR2 FQNEAQ (reference sequence). Trimming pared 4 bases from V and 3 bases from J, leaving 12 bases between. The CDR3 has 14 residues. The CDR3 here is CASSSHYGHTEAFF. CDR3 nucleotide sequence: TGTGCCAGCAGCTCCCACTACGGGCACACTGAAGCTTTCTTT. Variable domain in full (rest from reference TRBV7-9 and TRBJ1-1): DTGVSQNPRHKITKRGQNVTFRCDPISEHNRLYWYRQTLGQGPEFLTYFQNEAQLEKSRLLSDRFSAERPKGSFSTLEIQRTEQGDSAMYLCASSSHYGHTEAFFGQGTRLTVV.

A few counts support this clonotype. The rearrangement uses TRBV20-1 and TRBJ1-2; D ambiguous. The CDR3 is made up of 12 amino acids. Germline V gene data show CDR1 as DFQATT and CDR2 as SNEGSKA (reference sequence). Trimming pared 0 bases from V and 4 bases from J, leaving 6 bases between. CDR3 region: CSAREGGYGYTF. The CDR3 DNA reads TGCAGTGCTAGAGAAGGAGGCTATGGCTACACCTTC.

This clonotype occurred many times. The V gene is TRBV6-2 or TRBV6-3, the J gene TRBJ2-7, with D hard to call. Trimming stripped 1 base from V and 3 bases from J, with 16 bases between. The CDR3 contains 16 residues. The germline CDR1 and CDR2 sequences are MNHEY and SVGEGT. This chain's CDR3 is CASSYYFPPERYEQYF. The CDR3 DNA follows: TGTGCCAGCAGTTACTACTTCCCACCGGAACGCTACGAGCAGTACTTC.

This clonotype was observed many times. The chain joins TRBV12-3 or TRBV12-4 to TRBJ1-2, with a weak D call TRBD1 (6 bases). This CDR3 spans 13 amino acids. Trimming removed 7 bases from V and 7 bases from J, with 16 bases in between. The CDR3 coding sequence is TGTGCCAGCAAAGGGGGGTCCACAGGTGGCTACACCTTC. Translating gives CASKGGSTGGYTF.

This clonotype showed up just a few times. The chain couples TRBV7-9 to TRBJ2-7, with D perhaps matching TRBD1 (6 bases). The CDR3 contains 15 residues. Germline V gene lookup returns CDR1 SEHNR and CDR2 FQNEAQ (reference sequence). V was pared by 0 bases and J by 2 bases, with 11 bases between. In DNA form, the CDR3 reads TGTGCCAGCAGCTTAGCGGGGGCCCGTCCCTACGAGCAGTACTTC. Its translation: CASSLAGARPYEQYF.

On this clonotype itself: With a much larger clone just one base away, this may be a read error. V usage is TRBV7-2 and J usage is TRBJ1-2; 7 nucleotides line up with TRBD1. Germline CDR1 SGHTA, CDR2 FQGNSA. The CDR3 totals 14 residues. V dropped 1 base and J dropped 6; count of bases not matched to a gene: 5. CDR3 region: CASSLGTGGDGYTF. In DNA, the CDR3 is TGTGCCAGCAGCTTAGGGACAGGTGGTGATGGCTACACCTTC.

This clonotype has at least ten counts. The V and J genes are TRBV2 and TRBJ2-7; 10 positions match TRBD1. The CDR3 spans 14 residues. The V segment lost 7 bases and the J segment 5 bases; nucleotides outside the gene matches: 8. The germline V gene has CDR1 SNHLY and CDR2 FYNNEI. The CDR3 coding sequence is TGTGCCAGCAAGAGACAGGGGGCGAGAAACGAGCAGTACTTC. This gives the protein CASKRQGARNEQYF.

This clonotype turned up a few times. The chain carries TRBV7-8 and TRBJ2-7; TRBD2 matches 9 bases. J was trimmed by 6 bases and V by 3 bases; bases with no gene match: 3. In germline, CDR1 is SGHVS, CDR2 FQNEAQ. There are 13 residues in the CDR3. The CDR3 region is CASSFLLAGEQYF. CDR3 nucleotide sequence: TGTGCCAGCAGCTTCTTACTAGCGGGCGAGCAGTACTTC.

The gene calls are TRBV12-3 or TRBV12-4 and TRBJ2-2, with 10 nucleotides matching TRBD2. J gave up 6 bases and V 3 bases, and 1 base lay outside the gene matches. There are 14 residues in the CDR3. CDR3 sequence reads: CASSLTSGSGELFF. The CDR3 DNA reads TGTGCCAGCAGTTTGACTAGCGGGTCCGGGGAGCTGTTTTTT.

CDR3 sequence: CASKDGTHAGELFF. The CDR3 bases are TGTGCCAGCAAAGATGGGACCCACGCCGGGGAGCTGTTTTTT. J is TRBJ2-2 and V is TRBV19; possibly TRBD1 or TRBD2 for D (5 bases each). This CDR3 contains 14 residues. Germline V CDR1 and CDR2: LNHDA, SQIVND (reference sequence). V was shortened by 9 bases and J by 6 bases, with 17 bases between the two germline ends.

This clonotype was picked up many times. V and J are TRBV11-3 and TRBJ1-1, with D tentatively TRBD1 (5 bases). V was cut by 2 bases and J by 2 bases, with 9 bases left in between. CDR3 length equals 14 residues. Looked up from germline, CDR1 is SGHNT and CDR2 is YENEEA. CDR3 in amino acids: CASSLPRTNTEAFF. The CDR3 nucleotides read TGTGCCAGCAGCTTACCCAGGACAAACACTGAAGCTTTCTTT.

This clonotype has a count of ten or more. The gene calls are TRBV12-3 or TRBV12-4 and TRBJ2-7, with D unclear. This CDR3 is built from 14 residues. Trimming removed 3 bases at V and 3 bases at J, with 12 bases between. The DNA of the CDR3 is TGTGCCAGCAGTTTGGCCCCTGCCTTCTACGAGCAGTACTTC. It yields the protein CASSLAPAFYEQYF.

The gene calls are TRBV20-1 and TRBJ2-7; TRBD2 is a possible D gene (6 bases). CDR1 DFQATT and CDR2 SNEGSKA come from the germline V gene (reference sequence). CDR3 length: 13 amino acids. The V end lost 7 bases, the J end lost 3 bases, and 16 bases lay between the germline ends. CDR3 in amino acids: CSGGPGLIYEQYF. The DNA for the CDR3 is TGCAGTGGGGGTCCGGGACTTATCTACGAGCAGTACTTC.

The V call is TRBV4-1, the J call TRBJ1-2; D is unresolved. Germline loops: CDR1 MGHRA, CDR2 YSYEKL. V lost 4 bases and J lost 0, with 12 bases in between. This CDR3 has 15 amino acids. CDR3 nucleotide sequence: TGCGCCAGCAGCCCTTTGTCTGGGGCTAACTATGGCTACACCTTC. It is translated as CASSPLSGANYGYTF.

This clonotype was counted ten times or more. This sequence joins TRBV12-3 or TRBV12-4 and TRBJ1-2, with 9 positions matching TRBD1. The CDR3 has 16 residues. Trimming took 7 bases from V and 0 from J; bases not matched to a gene: 9. The CDR3 loop reads CASTTSGQGTNYGYTF. The CDR3 coding sequence is TGTGCCAGCACCACTTCGGGACAGGGAACTAACTATGGCTACACCTTC.

This clonotype was seen a handful of times. Possible read error: a much larger clone is one base away. V and J are TRBV7-9 and TRBJ1-1, with D maybe TRBD1 (6 bases). Germline CDR1 and CDR2: SEHNR and FQNEAQ (reference sequence). The CDR3 is 13 amino acids. Trimming took 6 bases from V and 1 from J, leaving 9 bases between them. DNA of the CDR3: TGTGCCAGCAGAAGACAGGAGAACACTGAAGCTTTCTTT. Its protein is CASRRQENTEAFF.

The chain recombines TRBV10-2 with TRBJ1-2, with D unclear. The CDR3 sequence is 14 residues long. V was clipped by 2 bases and J by 3 bases, with 10 bases between them. Germline CDR1 is WSHSY and CDR2 is SAAADI. The chain's CDR3 is CASSEINRYYGYTF. The CDR3 nucleotides read TGCGCCAGCAGTGAGATCAACCGGTACTATGGCTACACCTTC.

The chain employs TRBV13 and TRBJ1-4, with no clear D. Deletions cut 6 bases from V and 5 bases from J, with 10 bases between. Germline values: CDR1 PRHDT, CDR2 FYEKMQ (reference sequence). CDR3 length: 13 residues. The CDR3 region has the DNA TGTGCCAGCAGAGGCCCCTTAAATGAAAAACTGTTTTTT. Protein sequence: CASRGPLNEKLFF. The variable domain in full, with the rest retrieved from reference TRBV13 and TRBJ1-4, is AAGVIQSPRHLIKEKRETATLKCYPIPRHDTVYWYQQGPGQDPQFLISFYEKMQSDKGSIPDRFSAQQFSDYHSELNMSSLELGDSALYFCASRGPLNEKLFFGSGTQLSVL.

This clonotype occurred many times. This chain connects TRBV29-1 to TRBJ1-5; D might be TRBD1 (6 bases). The CDR3 runs to 15 residues. V was clipped by 8 bases and J by 0 bases, with 17 bases between them. The germline V gene encodes CDR1 SQVTM and CDR2 ANQGSEA. As DNA, the CDR3 is TGCAGCTTCTCCACAGGGTCGGATAGCAATCAGCCCCAGCATTTT. This translates into CSFSTGSDSNQPQHF.

This clonotype was seen more than once but under ten times. The genes are TRBV4-1 and TRBJ1-5; D is undetermined. The CDR3 has 17 residues. Germline CDR1 is MGHRA and CDR2 is YSYEKL. V was trimmed by 0 bases and J by 2 bases, leaving 14 bases between them. The CDR3 region has the DNA TGCGCCAGCAGCCAAGAAGGGTGGGCCAACGGCAATCAGCCCCAGCATTTT. Its protein product is CASSQEGWANGNQPQHF.